This TCR beta chain was identified in a study of T cells in Graves' hyperthyroidism and ophthalmopathy. From RNA transcripts, TCR beta CDR3 regions were amplified. First-round RT-PCR targeting the TCR CDR3 was performed with the HTBI primer set. Using its own MiXCR run on the multiplex PCR reads, TCRdb lists one record per CDR3 protein. The table records under 350,000 distinct CDR3 sequences, roughly 23% of them present only once. This clonotype was seen repeatedly, ten times or more. Trimming took 0 bases from V and 1 from J, leaving 17 bases between them. This CDR3 spans 19 amino acids. CDR1 and CDR2 from the germline V gene are SGHRS and YFSETQ.

Sequenced sample: blood. The chain couples TRBV5-1 to TRBJ1-6, with no clear D. The sequence was collected from a woman aged 45-60 years with Graves' hyperthyroidism. The CDR3, as DNA: TGCGCCAGCAGCTTGGCCTTCGGGCCACTCGGATCCTATAATTCACCCCTCCACTTT. Translated, it gives CASSLAFGPLGSYNSPLHF.